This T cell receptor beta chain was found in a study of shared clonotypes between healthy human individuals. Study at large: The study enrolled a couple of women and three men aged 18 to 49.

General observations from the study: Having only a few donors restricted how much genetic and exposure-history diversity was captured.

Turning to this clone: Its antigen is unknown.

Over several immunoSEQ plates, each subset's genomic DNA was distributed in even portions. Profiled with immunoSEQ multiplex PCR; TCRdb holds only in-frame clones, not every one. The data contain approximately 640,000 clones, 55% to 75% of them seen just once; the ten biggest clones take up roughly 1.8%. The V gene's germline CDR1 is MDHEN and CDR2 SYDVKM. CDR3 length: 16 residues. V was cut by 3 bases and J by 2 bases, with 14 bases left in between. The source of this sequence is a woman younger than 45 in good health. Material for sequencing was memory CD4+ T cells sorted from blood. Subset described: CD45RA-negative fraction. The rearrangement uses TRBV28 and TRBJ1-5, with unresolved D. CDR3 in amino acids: CASSFPVGRGNQPQHF. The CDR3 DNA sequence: TGTGCCAGCAGTTTCCCGGTAGGAAGGGGCAATCAGCCCCAGCATTTT.